This TCR beta chain was identified during a study of radiotherapy plus CTLA-4 blockade in lung cancer. Study overall: With over 25% of patients having disease control, objective responses were seen in approximately 17%.

The repertoire was sequenced with immunoSEQ multiplex PCR; TCRdb's copy has only in-frame clones and lacks some. The data show tens of thousands of clones, with approximately 85% seen just once and about 27% held by the top ten. CDR3 length equals 14 residues. J was trimmed by 7 bases and V by 5 bases; bases with no gene match: 9. CDR1 and CDR2 from the germline V gene are SGDLS and YYNGEE. The specimen comprised peripheral blood, sampled from a patient treated with radiotherapy plus ipilimumab. The chain uses TRBV9 and TRBJ1-1, with 9 positions matching TRBD1. This TCR was sampled from a human donor with non-small cell lung cancer whose response to radiotherapy plus ipilimumab could not be evaluated. The CDR3, as DNA: TGTGCCAGCAGTCCCACAGGGGGCTCGAATGAAGCTTTCTTT. Translating it yields CASSPTGGSNEAFF.